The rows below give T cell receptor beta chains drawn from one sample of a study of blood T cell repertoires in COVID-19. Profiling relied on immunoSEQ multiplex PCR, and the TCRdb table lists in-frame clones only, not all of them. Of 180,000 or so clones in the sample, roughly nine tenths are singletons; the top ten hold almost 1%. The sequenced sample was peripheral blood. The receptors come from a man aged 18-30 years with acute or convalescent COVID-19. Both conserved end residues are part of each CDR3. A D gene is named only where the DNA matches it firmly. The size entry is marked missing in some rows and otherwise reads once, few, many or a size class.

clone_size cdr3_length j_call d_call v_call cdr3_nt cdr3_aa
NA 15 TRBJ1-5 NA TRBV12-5 TGTGCTAGTGGCCCAGGACGGGGGGTCAATCAGCCCCAGCATTTT CASGPGRGVNQPQHF
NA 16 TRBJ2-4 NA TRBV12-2 TGTGCAAGTCGCTTATGCCAGGAACTAGCCAAAAACATTCAGTACTTC CASRLCQELAKNIQYF
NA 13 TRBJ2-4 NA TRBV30 TGTGCCTGGAGTGACGGGGCCAAAAACATTCAGTACTTC CAWSDGAKNIQYF
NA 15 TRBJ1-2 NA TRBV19 TGTGCCAGTACTTCGCCCGAGGCAGCCTCCTATGGCTACACCTTC CASTSPEAASYGYTF
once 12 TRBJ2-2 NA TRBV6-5 TGTGCCAGCAGTTCAGCGATCGGGGAGCTGTTTTTT CASSSAIGELFF
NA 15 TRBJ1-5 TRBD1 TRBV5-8 TGTGCCAGCAGCAGATCGGGACAGTTTAATCAGCCCCAGCATTTT CASSRSGQFNQPQHF
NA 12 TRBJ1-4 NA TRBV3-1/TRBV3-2 TGTGCCAGCAGCCAACGACAGACCAAACTGTTTTTT CASSQRQTKLFF
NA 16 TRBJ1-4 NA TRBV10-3 TGTGCCATCAGTGAGATTCCAGGAGGCGAAGAAGGGAAACTGTTTTTT CAISEIPGGEEGKLFF
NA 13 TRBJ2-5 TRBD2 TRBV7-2 TGTGCCAGCAGCTACGGGGGGGGAGAGACCCAGTACTTC CASSYGGGETQYF
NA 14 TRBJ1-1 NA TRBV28 TGTGCCAGCAGTCTCCCCGCCGCGGGCACTGAAGCTTTCTTT CASSLPAAGTEAFF
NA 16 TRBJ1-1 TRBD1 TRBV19 TGTGCCAGTAGTATTTTCCCAGGGGGAAGGGTGACTGAAGCTTTCTTT CASSIFPGGRVTEAFF
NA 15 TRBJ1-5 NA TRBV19 TGTGCCAGTAGTATTAGCCTAGGAAGCAATCAGCCCCAGCATTTT CASSISLGSNQPQHF
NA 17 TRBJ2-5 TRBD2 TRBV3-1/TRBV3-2 TGTGCCAGCACCCCCGGGCCCCTAGCGGGGAGTGGAGAGACCCAGTACTTC CASTPGPLAGSGETQYF
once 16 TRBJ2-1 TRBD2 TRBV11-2 TGTGCCAGCAGCCCCGGTATGGGACTAGCGGGTGATGAGCAGTTCTTC CASSPGMGLAGDEQFF
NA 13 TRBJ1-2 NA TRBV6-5 TGTGCCAGCACCACCGGAGGGGCGCGGGGCTACACCTTC CASTTGGARGYTF
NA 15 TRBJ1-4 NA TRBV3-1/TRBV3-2 TGTGCCAGCAGCCAAGCCGGAGGTACTAATGAAAAACTGTTTTTT CASSQAGGTNEKLFF
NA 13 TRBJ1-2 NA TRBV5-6 TGTGCCAGCAGCTTGTCTGGGGCGTATGGCTACACCTTC CASSLSGAYGYTF
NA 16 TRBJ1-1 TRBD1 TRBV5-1 TGCGCCAGCACCGCCGGGACAGGGATGGGCCACACTGAAGCTTTCTTT CASTAGTGMGHTEAFF
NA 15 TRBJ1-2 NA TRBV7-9 TGTGCCAGCAGCTTAGTGGTTGGCTCAGCTAGTGGCTACACCTTC CASSLVVGSASGYTF
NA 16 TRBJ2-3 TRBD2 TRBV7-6 TGTGCCAGCAGCTTAGGCATAGCGGGGGTGGGAGATACGCAGTATTTT CASSLGIAGVGDTQYF
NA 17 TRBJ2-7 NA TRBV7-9 TGTGCCAGCAGCCCCCGGTTAGGCAGCCAGGACTCCTACGAGCAGTACTTC CASSPRLGSQDSYEQYF
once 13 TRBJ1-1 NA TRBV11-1 TGTGCCAGCAGCTTAAACCCAGTGGCTGAAGCTTTCTTT CASSLNPVAEAFF
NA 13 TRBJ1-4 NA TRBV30 TGTGCCTGGAGTCGAGGAGGCAATGAAAAACTGTTTTTT CAWSRGGNEKLFF
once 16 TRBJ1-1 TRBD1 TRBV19 TGTGCCAGTACTCATCCCCCAGGACAGGGGAACACTGAAGCTTTCTTT CASTHPPGQGNTEAFF
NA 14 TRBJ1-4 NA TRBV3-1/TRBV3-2 TGTGCCAGCAGCCCGACAGCAACTAATGAAAAACTGTTTTTT CASSPTATNEKLFF
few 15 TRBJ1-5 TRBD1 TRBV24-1 TGTGCCACCAGTGAGGGGCTCAGGGGGAATCAGCCCCAGCATTTT CATSEGLRGNQPQHF
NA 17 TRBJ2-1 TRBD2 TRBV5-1 TGCGCCAGCAGCCCGCACCTCGGGGGGGTTCCCTACAATGAGCAGTTCTTC CASSPHLGGVPYNEQFF
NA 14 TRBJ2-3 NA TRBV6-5 TGTGCCAGCAGTTACGAAGGACGGCGGGGTACGCAGTATTTT CASSYEGRRGTQYF
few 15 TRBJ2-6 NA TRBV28 TGTGCCAGCAGTTCGACAGTGTCTGGGGCCAACGTCCTGACTTTC CASSSTVSGANVLTF
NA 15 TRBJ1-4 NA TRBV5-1 TGCGCCAGCAGCTTGACAGGGCTAACTAATGAAAAACTGTTTTTT CASSLTGLTNEKLFF
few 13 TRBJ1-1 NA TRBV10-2 TGCGCCAGCAGTGAGGGGGCGCTCACTGAAGCTTTCTTT CASSEGALTEAFF
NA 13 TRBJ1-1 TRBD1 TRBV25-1 TGTGCCAGCAGGGACAGGGGGGCCACTGAAGCTTTCTTT CASRDRGATEAFF
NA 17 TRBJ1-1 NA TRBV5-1 TGCGCCAGCAGCCGCCGTACGGCGGGGAGGGAGAACACTGAAGCTTTCTTT CASSRRTAGRENTEAFF
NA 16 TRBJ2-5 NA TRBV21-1 TGTGCCAGCAGCAAAAGGCGGGGGGAAAACCAAGAGACCCAGTACTTC CASSKRRGENQETQYF
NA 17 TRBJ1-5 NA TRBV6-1 TGTGCCAGCAGTGAAAGGCAGGGAATGGGGAGCAATCAGCCCCAGCATTTT CASSERQGMGSNQPQHF
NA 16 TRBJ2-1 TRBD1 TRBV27 TGTGCCAGCAGTTTATATTGGACAGGGGAGGTGGATGAGCAGTTCTTC CASSLYWTGEVDEQFF
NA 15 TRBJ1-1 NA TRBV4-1 TGCGCCAGCAGCCAAGTTCCAGGGATTAACACTGAAGCTTTCTTT CASSQVPGINTEAFF
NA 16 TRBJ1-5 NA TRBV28 TGTGCCAGCAGTTTCCGGGTGGCTTATAGCAATCAGCCCCAGCATTTT CASSFRVAYSNQPQHF
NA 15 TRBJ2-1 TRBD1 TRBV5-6 TGTGCCAGCAGCTCGCCGGGACAGGGCGTTGGTGAGCAGTTCTTC CASSSPGQGVGEQFF
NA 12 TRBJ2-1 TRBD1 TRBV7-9 TGTGCCAGCAGCTCTGGACAGGGATGGGGGTTCTTC CASSSGQGWGFF
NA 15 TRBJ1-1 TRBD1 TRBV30 TGTGCCTGGAGTGTACATACAGGGGCGAACACTGAAGCTTTCTTT CAWSVHTGANTEAFF
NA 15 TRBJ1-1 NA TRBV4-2 TGTGCCAGCAGCCAATTAGGGTCGGGGGGAACTGAAGCTTTCTTT CASSQLGSGGTEAFF
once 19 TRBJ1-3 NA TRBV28 TGTGCCAGCAACCCTTACCCTACAGGGAAGCAAAGCTCTGGAAACACCATATATTTT CASNPYPTGKQSSGNTIYF
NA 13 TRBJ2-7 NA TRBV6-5 TGTGCCAGCAGAAGAGAAAGGGAGTACGAGCAGTACTTC CASRREREYEQYF
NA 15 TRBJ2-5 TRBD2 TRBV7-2 TGTGCCAGCAGCCAAAGTAGCGGGGTGCAAGAGACCCAGTACTTC CASSQSSGVQETQYF
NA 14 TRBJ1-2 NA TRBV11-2 TGTGCCAGCAGAAAACCGGGACAACACTATGGCTACACCTTC CASRKPGQHYGYTF
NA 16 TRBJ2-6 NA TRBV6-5 TGTGCCAGCAGTTACGTCGGGGGTGGTGGGGCCAACGTCCTGACTTTC CASSYVGGGGANVLTF
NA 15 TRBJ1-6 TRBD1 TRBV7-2 TGTGCCAGCAGCTCAGGACAGGGATGGGGTTCACCCCTCCACTTT CASSSGQGWGSPLHF
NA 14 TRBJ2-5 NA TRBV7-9 TGTGCCAGCAGCTACGGCGTTGGGGGGGAGACCCAGTACTTC CASSYGVGGETQYF
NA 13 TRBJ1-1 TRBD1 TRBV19 TGTGCCAGTATCAAACAGGGGGCCACTGAAGCTTTCTTT CASIKQGATEAFF
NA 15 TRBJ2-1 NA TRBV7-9 TGTGCCAGCAAGGGTGGGGCGGGGTACTACAATGAGCAGTTCTTC CASKGGAGYYNEQFF
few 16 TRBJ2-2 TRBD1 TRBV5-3 TGTGCCAGAAGCCAAAATCGGACAGGGGGCACCGGGGAGCTGTTTTTT CARSQNRTGGTGELFF
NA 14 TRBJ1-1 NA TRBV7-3 TGTGCCAGCAGCTTTGCAGAGGTGAGCACTGAAGCTTTCTTT CASSFAEVSTEAFF